One and the same sample provided the 20 T cell receptor beta chains below, sequenced in a study of T cells in narcolepsy. Assay used: immunoSEQ multiplex PCR; TCRdb lists only in-frame clones, some missing. The profile covers about 33,000 clones, with 84% appearing a single time and 1.3% taken by the ten largest. Sequencing was carried out using CD45RA- memory CD4+ T cells from PBMCs. These receptors originate from a human donor with narcolepsy.

This clone was recorded only once. The chain employs TRBV30 and TRBJ1-4; D possibly corresponds to TRBD1 (5 bases). V lost 1 base and J 5 bases, leaving 11 bases between the germline ends. The CDR3 is made up of 14 amino acids. Germline V gives CDR1 GTSNPN, CDR2 SVGIG (reference sequence). The chain's CDR3 is CAWSATAYNEKLFF. The CDR3, as DNA: TGTGCCTGGAGTGCGACAGCTTACAATGAAAAACTGTTTTTT.

The rearrangement links TRBV6-6 to TRBJ1-3; tentatively, D is TRBD1 (6 bases). V shed 6 bases and J shed 4 bases, with 13 bases lying between them. The germline gives CDR1 MNHNY, CDR2 SVGAGI (reference sequence). This CDR3 has 14 residues. The CDR3 region is CASRRGMGGNTIYF. The CDR3, as DNA: TGTGCCAGCAGGAGGGGGATGGGGGGAAACACCATATATTTT.

CDR3 residues: CASSPVRTGNNEQFF. The CDR3 nucleotides read TGTGCCAGCAGCCCAGTCCGTACAGGGAACAATGAGCAGTTCTTC. The genes are TRBV14 and TRBJ2-1, with D perhaps matching TRBD1 (6 bases). Germline assignment: CDR1 SGHDN and CDR2 FVKESK. The CDR3 extends over 15 amino acids. V was pared by 4 bases and J by 5 bases, with 15 bases between.

This chain links TRBV21-1 with TRBJ2-3; the D segment call TRBD2 is taken from the table without a DNA check. TRBV21-1 is an annotated pseudogene. CDR3 length: 15 amino acids. Written as DNA, the CDR3 is TGTGCCAGCAGCCGCCCGTGGTGGCGGGCAGATACGCAGTATTTT. Its translation is CASSRPWWRADTQYF.

The gene calls are TRBV9 and TRBJ1-1; D is undetermined. The CDR3 contains 14 residues. Between the trimmed V and J ends, which lost 10 bases and 1 base, there was a span of 17 bases. CDR1 and CDR2 (germline): SGDLS, YYNGEE. This chain's CDR3 is CASSDEGKNTEAFF. Here the CDR3 DNA reads TGTGCCTCAAGCGACGAGGGCAAGAACACTGAAGCTTTCTTT.

The rearrangement joins TRBV27 to TRBJ2-3; the match to TRBD1 covers 8 bases. CDR1 and CDR2 (germline): MNHEY, SMNVEV (reference sequence). The CDR3 runs 13 residues. V lost 4 bases and J lost 10; bases outside the gene matches: 7. CDR3 region: CASSSKDRVPQYF. In DNA form, the CDR3 reads TGTGCCAGCAGTTCCAAGGACAGGGTTCCGCAGTATTTT.

This sequence joins TRBV29-1 and TRBJ1-1; 7 bases line up with TRBD1. Germline CDR1 SQVTM, CDR2 ANQGSEA. The CDR3 has 14 amino acids. Trimming removed 3 bases from V and 5 bases from J; junction bases left unmatched: 9. The DNA of the CDR3 is TGCAGCGTTGAGCTCCAGGGGGTCGGGACTGAAGCTTTCTTT. Protein: CSVELQGVGTEAFF.

The rearrangement joins TRBV5-6 to TRBJ2-5; D ambiguous. This CDR3 has 13 amino acids. Germline values: CDR1 SGHDT, CDR2 YYEEEE. V lost 1 base and J 2 bases, leaving 6 bases between the germline ends. The CDR3 nucleotides are TGTGCCAGCAGCTTGTTGGGGCAAGAGACCCAGTACTTC. As protein: CASSLLGQETQYF.

The chain employs TRBV5-6 and TRBJ2-1; D is unclear. The germline V gene encodes CDR1 SGHDT and CDR2 YYEEEE. The CDR3 is made up of 12 amino acids. The ends were cut back, 4 bases at V and 10 bases at J, with 12 bases in the middle. Here the CDR3 DNA reads TGTGCCAGCAGCCCCACCCTACAAGAGCAGTTCTTC. Translation gives CASSPTLQEQFF. The full variable domain, in which reference TRBV5-6 and TRBJ2-1 provide the parts outside the CDR3, is DAGVTQSPTHLIKTRGQQVTLRCSPKSGHDTVSWYQQALGQGPQFIFQYYEEEERQRGNFPDRFSGHQFPNYSSELNVNALLLGDSALYLCASSPTLQEQFFGPGTRLTVL.

The chain recombines TRBV14 with TRBJ2-3, with TRBD2 as a possible D gene (6 bases). CDR3 length: 17 residues. With 0 bases removed from V and 0 bases from J, the gap between germline ends came to 13 bases. Germline V gene data show CDR1 as SGHDN and CDR2 as FVKESK. Written as DNA, the CDR3 is TGTGCCAGCAGCCAAGATGCGGCAGGGACTAGCACAGATACGCAGTATTTT. As protein: CASSQDAAGTSTDTQYF.

The rearrangement links TRBV6-5 to TRBJ1-1, with no clear D. CDR3 length: 13 residues. Germline-derived CDR1 and CDR2 are MNHEY and SVGAGI. The V gene lost 7 bases and the J gene lost 0 bases, with 9 bases spanning the gap. Here the CDR3 DNA reads TGTGCCAGCAACGGCAGAATGAACACTGAAGCTTTCTTT. As protein: CASNGRMNTEAFF.

The chain joins TRBV30 to TRBJ1-2, with 9 bases aligning to TRBD1. Germline-derived CDR1 and CDR2 are GTSNPN and SVGIG (reference sequence). The CDR3 runs to 16 residues. The CDR3, as DNA: TGTGTCACCACCCCGGGACAGGGCAGTTTTGGGTATGGCTACACCTTC. Amino acid sequence: CVTTPGQGSFGYGYTF.

The genes are TRBV4-3 and TRBJ1-2, with D unresolved. Per the germline V gene, CDR1 is LGHNA and CDR2 is YSLEER. V dropped 3 bases and J dropped 4 bases, with 12 bases sitting between them. The CDR3 runs 14 residues. The CDR3 DNA follows: TGCGCCAGCAGCCAGACAAGGAACGTCTATGGCTACACCTTC. It is translated as CASSQTRNVYGYTF.

The chain is built from TRBV7-9 and TRBJ2-3; no firm D call. With 6 bases removed from V and 6 bases from J, the gap between germline ends came to 13 bases. This CDR3 has 13 residues. The V gene's germline CDR1 is SEHNR and CDR2 FQNEAQ (reference sequence). CDR3: CASRLDQADTQYF. The CDR3 DNA reads as TGTGCCAGCAGACTGGACCAGGCGGATACGCAGTATTTT. Full variable domain (outside the CDR3, taken from reference TRBV7-9 and TRBJ2-3): DTGVSQNPRHKITKRGQNVTFRCDPISEHNRLYWYRQTLGQGPEFLTYFQNEAQLEKSRLLSDRFSAERPKGSFSTLEIQRTEQGDSAMYLCASRLDQADTQYFGPGTRLTVL.

This clone was seen just once. The rearrangement links TRBV19 to TRBJ2-5; D may be TRBD2 (6 bases). CDR3 length: 13 residues. Germline V gives CDR1 LNHDA, CDR2 SQIVND (reference sequence). V shed 5 bases and J shed 1 base, with 8 bases lying between them. CDR3 in DNA: TGTGCCAGTAGTGGGGGGTTCCAAGAGACCCAGTACTTC. Amino acid sequence: CASSGGFQETQYF.

This clone has only a few counts. This rearrangement joins TRBV2 to TRBJ1-3; tentative D call: TRBD1 (6 bases). There are 13 residues in the CDR3. V was clipped by 4 bases and J by 8 bases, with 12 bases between them. The germline V gene has CDR1 SNHLY and CDR2 FYNNEI. The CDR3 coding sequence is TGTGCCAGCAGTGTTTGGGGGCAGGACACCATATATTTT. Its protein is CASSVWGQDTIYF.

This chain links TRBV19 with TRBJ1-5; the D gene is possibly TRBD1 (6 bases). V lost 5 bases, J lost 7 bases, and 15 bases lay in between. CDR1 LNHDA and CDR2 SQIVND come from the germline V gene (reference sequence). The CDR3 covers 14 residues. The chain's CDR3 is CASSATGFGQPQHF. CDR3 coding DNA: TGTGCCAGTAGTGCTACAGGGTTTGGGCAGCCCCAGCATTTT.

V usage is TRBV28 and J usage is TRBJ2-7; D tentatively fits TRBD1 or TRBD2 (5 bases each). This CDR3 is built from 16 residues. Trimming removed 5 bases from V and 0 bases from J, with 17 bases in between. CDR1 MDHEN and CDR2 SYDVKM come from the germline V gene. The CDR3 nucleotides are TGTGCCAGCAGTCCTATTCTACGGGGCCTCTCCTACGAGCAGTACTTC. This encodes CASSPILRGLSYEQYF.

This clone was found once. This CDR3 is also generated by other DNA sequences in the sample. The rearrangement links TRBV5-1 to TRBJ2-7; possibly TRBD2 for D (6 bases). The V end lost 2 bases, the J end lost 0 bases, and 9 bases lay between the germline ends. Germline V gene sequence: CDR1 SGHRS, CDR2 YFSETQ. CDR3 size: 14 residues. The DNA of the CDR3 is TGCGCCAGCAGCTTAGGAGGGTCCTCCTACGAGCAGTACTTC. Translated, it gives CASSLGGSSYEQYF.

This clone was found once. The DNA of the CDR3 is TGTGCCAGCAGCTTAGCTGATTCGCCAGCCACCATATATAATTCACCCCTCCACTTT. This translates into CASSLADSPATIYNSPLHF. This rearrangement joins TRBV7-8 to TRBJ1-6; no clear D. The CDR3 totals 19 residues. Between the trimmed V and J ends, which lost 0 bases and 4 bases, there was a span of 19 bases. Germline CDR1 SGHVS, CDR2 FQNEAQ.